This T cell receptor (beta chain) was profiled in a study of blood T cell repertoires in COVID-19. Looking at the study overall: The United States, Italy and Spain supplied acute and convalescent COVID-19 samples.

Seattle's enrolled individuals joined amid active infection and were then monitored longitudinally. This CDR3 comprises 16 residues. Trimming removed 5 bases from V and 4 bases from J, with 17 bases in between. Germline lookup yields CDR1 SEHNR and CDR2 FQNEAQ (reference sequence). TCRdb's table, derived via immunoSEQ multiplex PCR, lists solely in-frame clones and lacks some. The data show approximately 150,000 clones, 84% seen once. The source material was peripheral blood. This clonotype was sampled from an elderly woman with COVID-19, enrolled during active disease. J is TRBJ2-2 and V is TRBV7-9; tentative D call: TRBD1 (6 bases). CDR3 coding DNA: TGTGCCAGCAGCGCCATTGGGGGCTGGGGCACCGGGGAGCTGTTTTTT. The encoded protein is CASSAIGGWGTGELFF.